This T cell receptor beta chain came from a study of shared clonotypes between healthy human individuals. The CDR3 runs to 18 residues. Trimming stripped 0 bases from V and 3 bases from J, with 18 bases between. In germline, CDR1 is MGHRA, CDR2 YSYEKL. Authors' processing steps: Owing to the provision of junction-only sequences devoid of quality scores by immunoSEQ, filtering differed. Here immunoSEQ multiplex PCR was the method, and the copy in TCRdb shows in-frame clones only, minus some. The DNA was the basis for D and trimming; V, J and clone size are from that table. The sample has roughly 1 million clones, more than 75% seen once.

Sequenced material: memory CD4+ T cells from PBMCs. Subset meaning: CD45RA-negative fraction. The V gene is TRBV4-1, the J gene TRBJ2-4; D may be TRBD2 (6 bases). The sequence was collected from a man between 18 and 35 years old in good health. Some clones in this sample may be carry-over from other donors' samples. CDR3 in DNA: TGCGCCAGCAGCCAAGACACCGCTATTCGGGGGAGCAAAAACATTCAGTACTTC. Amino acid sequence: CASSQDTAIRGSKNIQYF.